The sequence of this T cell receptor (beta chain) was determined in a study of blood T cells in healthy people across ages (dated by TCRdb to the mid-2010s). As for the study more broadly: In model experiments, template switching captured about one uniquely barcoded TCR beta cDNA molecule for every two T cells. Age-related changes in TCR beta repertoire diversity were measured in the study by deep sequencing normalized with unique cDNA molecular identifiers. The donors were divided into four age groups: young (average about 15 years), middle-aged (roughly 40), aged (around 67) and long-lived (about 90). Donors of different ages were randomly distributed across sequencing lanes to avoid experimental bias. Using the same blood draw, the study looked at two additional independent replicas of 1 million unique cDNA reads for two donors, one aged 18 to 30 and the other aged 80 or older.

Beyond this particular receptor, the publication reports: Estimates of total diversity based on one million sequenced T cells were considered lower bounds and underestimates. The long-lived group showed more naive CD4+ T cells, fewer expanded clones and increased TCR diversity than the aged group, suggesting age selection. As age increased, observed TCR beta diversity per million T cells dropped in a roughly linear way, and a significant reduction was already evident by age 40. A strong correlation was found between observed TCR beta diversity and the percentage of naive T cells measured by flow cytometry. Because profiling used bulk unsorted PBMCs, naive and antigen-experienced compartments could not be compared conclusively. Because donor CMV infection status was unknown, age-related changes in expanded clonotypes were potentially confounded.

Germline trimming amounts to 10 bases on V and 6 bases on J, with 8 as the count of junction bases outside the gene matches. The CDR3, cysteine through phenylalanine, is 13 amino acids long. Only the CDR3 DNA is retained, 39 bases long and in frame from the first base. Receptors were amplified or captured by 5' RACE. Sequencing took place on an Illumina HiSeq 2500. A second PCR of roughly 7 to 12 cycles was run with a J-beta primer mix and a sample-barcoded 5' primer. A template-switch 5' adaptor carrying 12 random nucleotides introduced a unique molecular identifier onto each TCR beta cDNA molecule. At least 2.5 million CDR3-containing paired-end reads were obtained from each sample. The Mint cDNA synthesis kit, primed by a TRBC-specific oligonucleotide, was used to synthesize first-strand cDNA from all RNA. Following uracil-DNA glycosylase treatment, a first 18-cycle PCR with universal primers M1SS and BC2_uni_R was performed on all cDNA. On the authors' methods: For normalization, 1 million high-quality reads were randomly selected from each sample, with every read carrying a distinct molecular identifier. Reads sharing molecular identifiers were discarded rather than binned into consensus sequences. CDR3 identification, clonotype clustering and error correction used MiTCR with a Q25 quality threshold and the strictest error-elimination algorithm. A nonparametric unseen species model with Euler transformation was used to estimate lower-bound total TCR beta diversity. TCRdb redid the processing of the public reads, applying fastp at Q25 and MiXCR, and retained in-frame beta chains. For every CDR3 protein sequence, its rows merge into one entry that carries the most common genes and DNA. TCRdb's processing, not the authors', yielded these V and J calls. This sample lists fewer than 1,000,000 distinct CDR3 sequences; around half were detected once. The top ten constitute 15% to 20% of the sample.

At least ten counts were recorded for this clonotype. The target of this receptor is not known. It has no much larger one-base neighbor in the sample; base qualities were not kept. The roughly 39 donors, aged about 6 to 100 years, were systemically healthy Caucasian individuals from Russia. Each donor gave 8 to 10 milliliters of peripheral blood, drawn into EDTA-treated Vacutainer tubes. Ficoll-Paque density-gradient centrifugation was used to isolate PBMCs, with at least 6.5 million per sample. Trizol reagent was used to extract total RNA from the PBMCs, yielding at least 6 micrograms per sample. The percentages of naive CD45RAhigh/CD27high T cells were determined by flow cytometry on a PBMC aliquot from every donor.

The sequence came from an older man in good health. Sequencing was performed on blood. The V and J segments used are TRBV12-3 or TRBV12-4 and TRBJ2-5, and TRBD2 aligns with 10 junction nucleotides. For the CDR3, the sequence is CATASGSRKTQYF. The bases are TGTGCCACGGCTAGCGGGAGTAGAAAGACCCAGTACTTC.